Given below is one T cell receptor (beta chain) in context. The target antigen is unknown. Following RNA extraction, reverse transcription yielded cDNA that acted as the sequencing template. The method was immunoSEQ multiplex PCR; TCRdb's version includes in-frame clones alone and lacks a portion of them. The table has 150,000 or so clones, about 60% seen once. This specimen belongs to a study of CD8+ T cells in alopecia areata. Study results and limitations: The study found higher clonality in lesional than normal scalp, especially in alopecia totalis/universalis. Resident alphabeta T cells of normal skin are also sequenced in scalp samples.

The CDR3 consists of 11 residues. CDR1 and CDR2 from the germline V gene are SGHAT and FQNNGV. With 10 bases removed from V and 5 bases from J, the gap between germline ends came to 8 bases. Specimen: CD4+ T cells sorted from blood. The V and J genes are TRBV11-2 and TRBJ2-2; D is ambiguous. The source of this sequence is a human donor in good health. Here the CDR3 reads CAIRRTGELFF. As DNA, the CDR3 is TGTGCCATACGCAGGACCGGGGAGCTGTTTTTT.